Below, 12 T cell receptor beta chains from the same sample are listed, as sequenced in a study of shared clonotypes between healthy human individuals. The naive CD8 population came from CD45RO-negative cells selected for CCR7, without terminally differentiated effector memory CD45RA+ cells. Data came from immunoSEQ multiplex PCR; TCRdb stores just in-frame clones and leaves some out. The table lists millions of clones, over 85% of them singletons. The sample taken for sequencing was naive CD8+ T cells sorted from blood. The receptors derive from a man younger than 35 in good health.

The chain is built from TRBV11-2 and TRBJ2-1; perhaps TRBD1 as D (5 bases). The CDR3 extends over 13 amino acids. Germline V lookup: CDR1 SGHAT, CDR2 FQNNGV. Trimming removed 0 bases from V and 5 bases from J, with 5 bases in between. CDR3 region: CASSLEGDNEQFF. The CDR3 coding sequence is TGTGCCAGCAGCTTAGAAGGGGACAATGAGCAGTTCTTC.

In DNA, the CDR3 is TGTGCCAGCTCCGGGATGGAGGGGGCTCAGCCCCAGCATTTT. Its protein product is CASSGMEGAQPQHF. The chain recombines TRBV18 with TRBJ1-5; 7 bases align to TRBD1. Germline V gene sequence: CDR1 KGHSH, CDR2 LQKENI. This CDR3 is built from 14 residues. The trim removed 6 bases at V and 6 bases at J, leaving 8 bases unmatched.

The chain links TRBV28 to TRBJ1-6; D is undetermined. Per the germline V gene, CDR1 is MDHEN and CDR2 is SYDVKM. The CDR3 spans 14 residues. The V and J ends lost 8 bases and 7 bases respectively, with 15 bases between them. CDR3 amino acids: CASLKWVDNSPLHF. The CDR3 DNA reads TGTGCCAGCCTGAAGTGGGTGGACAATTCACCCCTCCACTTT.

This chain uses TRBV27 with TRBJ2-2; D is tentatively TRBD1 or TRBD2 (5 bases each). Germline V gene lookup returns CDR1 MNHEY and CDR2 SMNVEV (reference sequence). CDR3 size: 16 residues. V dropped 2 bases and J dropped 3 bases, with 13 bases sitting between them. The CDR3 spells CASSLIGASYTGELFF. CDR3 sequence (DNA): TGTGCCAGCAGTTTAATCGGGGCTTCCTACACCGGGGAGCTGTTTTTT.

This sequence joins TRBV9 and TRBJ2-1; unclear D gene. The length of the CDR3 is 15 residues. Germline values: CDR1 SGDLS, CDR2 YYNGEE. The V and J ends lost 3 bases and 1 base respectively, with 11 bases between them. The CDR3 sequence: CASSAAAGSYNEQFF. CDR3 in DNA: TGTGCCAGCAGCGCTGCGGCAGGTTCCTACAATGAGCAGTTCTTC. The variable domain in full, with the rest retrieved from reference TRBV9 and TRBJ2-1, is DSGVTQTPKHLITATGQRVTLRCSPRSGDLSVYWYQQSLDQGLQFLIQYYNGEERAKGNILERFSAQQFPDLHSELNLSSLELGDSALYFCASSAAAGSYNEQFFGPGTRLTVL.

The V gene is TRBV5-4, the J gene TRBJ2-7, with 8 bases matching TRBD2. The CDR3 loop spans 14 amino acids. From germline, CDR1 is SGHNT and CDR2 YYREEE (reference sequence). V lost 4 bases and J lost 3; bases outside the gene matches: 6. CDR3 region: CASSVLSGGYEQYF. The CDR3 bases are TGTGCCAGCAGCGTTCTGAGCGGGGGCTACGAGCAGTACTTC.

This clone has only one observation. The rearrangement uses TRBV27 and TRBJ2-7; 9 bases line up with TRBD1. CDR1 is MNHEY, CDR2 SMNVEV, per germline (reference sequence). The CDR3 loop spans 13 amino acids. The V segment lost 4 bases and the J segment 6 bases; nucleotides outside the gene matches: 4. CDR3 sequence: CASSWDREGEQYF. The CDR3 nucleotides read TGTGCCAGCAGTTGGGACAGGGAGGGCGAGCAGTACTTC.

J is TRBJ2-7 and V is TRBV30, with D perhaps TRBD1 (5 bases). With 3 bases removed from V and 2 bases from J, the gap between germline ends came to 11 bases. The length of the CDR3 is 13 residues. Germline V gene data show CDR1 as GTSNPN and CDR2 as SVGIG (reference sequence). CDR3 in amino acids: CAWRFRAAYEQYF. In DNA form, the CDR3 reads TGTGCCTGGAGATTCAGGGCCGCCTACGAGCAGTACTTC.

To note about this clone: Within the sample, other DNA sequences also encode this same CDR3. This chain joins TRBV5-4 and TRBJ2-7; perhaps D is TRBD1 or TRBD2 (6 bases each). Trimming left V 0 bases short and J 7 bases short, with 8 bases between. The length of the CDR3 is 12 residues. Germline-derived CDR1 and CDR2 are SGHNT and YYREEE (reference sequence). CDR3: CASSLEGGEQYF. In nucleotides, the CDR3 is TGTGCCAGCAGCTTGGAAGGGGGGGAGCAGTACTTC.

The gene calls are TRBV9 and TRBJ2-2, with a tentative D call TRBD1 (6 bases). With 10 bases removed from V and 1 base from J, the gap between germline ends came to 11 bases. The length of the CDR3 is 13 residues. Germline CDR1 and CDR2: SGDLS and YYNGEE. The CDR3 bases are TGTGCCTGTCAGGGACAGAACACCGGGGAGCTGTTTTTT. Its protein product is CACQGQNTGELFF.

The chain combines TRBV30 with TRBJ2-1; no firm D call. The ends were cut back, 6 bases at V and 0 bases at J, with 9 bases in the middle. The CDR3 extends over 13 amino acids. Germline V gene data show CDR1 as GTSNPN and CDR2 as SVGIG (reference sequence). In DNA form, the CDR3 reads TGTGCCTGTCAGGCGCCCTCCTACAATGAGCAGTTCTTC. Protein product: CACQAPSYNEQFF.

The rearrangement uses TRBV6-5 and TRBJ2-1; perhaps TRBD1 as D (6 bases). Germline V gene data show CDR1 as MNHEY and CDR2 as SVGAGI. This CDR3 is 12 amino acids long. V lost 4 bases and J 10 bases, leaving 11 bases between the germline ends. CDR3 coding DNA: TGTGCCAGCAGTTCAGGGGTCCAGGAGCAGTTCTTC. Its protein product is CASSSGVQEQFF.